Below, one TCR beta chain is given with its context. Antigen specificity is unknown. The CDR3 is made up of 15 amino acids. V was cut by 1 base and J by 5 bases, with 15 bases left in between. Germline values: CDR1 SGHTA, CDR2 FQGNSA. The entry originates in a study of T cells after yellow fever vaccination. Overall study findings and caveats: Reappearance after the booster was observed for most primary-vaccination clones (more than 95% CD4, over 70% CD8).

From the 5' RACE reads, TCRdb called clonotypes with MiXCR, one entry per CDR3 protein. The sample yields 350,000 or so distinct CDR3 sequences, around 8.1% seen once. This receptor was obtained from a man aged 18 to 35 who received the YFV17D yellow fever vaccine. This material consisted of PBMCs, taken around 45 days after the first yellow fever vaccination. The chain combines TRBV7-2 with TRBJ2-7; possibly TRBD2 for D (7 bases). The CDR3 region has the DNA TGTGCCAGCAGCTTAGTCTCGGGGGGCCAACACGAGCAGTACTTC. Residues: CASSLVSGGQHEQYF.